One T cell receptor beta chain is described in this entry. Measured with immunoSEQ multiplex PCR; TCRdb has only the in-frame clones, and not every one. The data contain approximately 140,000 clones, 85% to 95% of them singletons. The CDR3 length is 13 residues. Germline V gene data show CDR1 as SGHTA and CDR2 as FQGNSA. Deletions cut 5 bases from V and 4 bases from J, with 11 bases between. The sample is drawn from a study of cytotoxic CD8 clonotypes in ibrutinib-treated CLL. The V and J genes are TRBV7-2 and TRBJ1-2; the D gene is possibly TRBD1 (5 bases). The receptor comes from a human donor with chronic lymphocytic leukemia. Sequencing was performed on PBMCs, taken after 12 months of ibrutinib treatment. The CDR3 bases are TGTGCCAGCAGCACCCCGACAGTCTATGGCTACACCTTC. As protein: CASSTPTVYGYTF.